This T cell receptor (beta chain) was profiled in a study of blood T cell repertoires in COVID-19. Profiled with immunoSEQ multiplex PCR; TCRdb holds only in-frame clones, not every one. The table lists about 170,000 clones, 85% to 95% of them singletons. This clone is a singleton in its sample. CDR1 and CDR2 from the germline V gene are MDHEN and SYDVKM. V lost 11 bases and J 6 bases, leaving 17 bases between the germline ends. The CDR3 length is 13 residues. The genes are TRBV28 and TRBJ1-5, with a possible D match to TRBD1 (5 bases). Sequencing was done on a sample of peripheral blood. This TCR was recovered from a woman aged 50 to 65 with acute or convalescent COVID-19. CDR3 sequence (DNA): TGTGCCTCCCTTTCAGGGTCTACTCAGCCCCAGCATTTT. Translating it yields CASLSGSTQPQHF.